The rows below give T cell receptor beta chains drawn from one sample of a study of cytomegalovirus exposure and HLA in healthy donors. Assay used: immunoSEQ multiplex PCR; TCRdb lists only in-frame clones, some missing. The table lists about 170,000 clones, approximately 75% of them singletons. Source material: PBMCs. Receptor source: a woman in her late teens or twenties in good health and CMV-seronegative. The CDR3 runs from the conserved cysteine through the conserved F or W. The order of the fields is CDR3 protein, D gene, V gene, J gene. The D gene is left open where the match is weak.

CDR3: CASSLGQGSGYEQYF
D: TRBD1
V: TRBV5-4
J: TRBJ2-7

CDR3: CASSFMGLDSYNEQFF
D: TRBD2
V: TRBV5-1
J: TRBJ2-1

CDR3: CASGTVLLGSPLHF
D: TRBD1
V: TRBV25-1
J: TRBJ1-6

CDR3: CASSLVGGASTIQYF
D: .
V: TRBV5-1
J: TRBJ2-4

CDR3: CASSLSQVQPQHF
D: .
V: TRBV7-8
J: TRBJ1-5

CDR3: CASSYTGQGTYEQYF
D: TRBD1
V: TRBV5-5
J: TRBJ2-7

CDR3: CASSTNRGLRQTQYF
D: TRBD1
V: TRBV14
J: TRBJ2-5

CDR3: CASRPRGEEAQYF
D: TRBD2
V: TRBV7-8
J: TRBJ2-5

CDR3: CASSQADRQNSPLHF
D: .
V: TRBV4-1
J: TRBJ1-6

CDR3: CASSEGSGTGAFYNSPLHF
D: TRBD1
V: TRBV2
J: TRBJ1-6

CDR3: CSVAKTSGGFYEQYF
D: TRBD2
V: TRBV29-1
J: TRBJ2-7

CDR3: CSARVGGEQYF
D: .
V: TRBV20-1
J: TRBJ2-7

CDR3: CASSQREGGLEFNEQFF
D: .
V: TRBV4-1
J: TRBJ2-1

CDR3: CASSILAGRDTQYF
D: TRBD2
V: TRBV19
J: TRBJ2-3

CDR3: CASSFQRGTNTGELFF
D: TRBD2
V: TRBV5-4
J: TRBJ2-2

CDR3: CASSAQGGVIYEQYF
D: TRBD2
V: TRBV2
J: TRBJ2-7

CDR3: CASSLYGENYGYTF
D: .
V: TRBV7-8
J: TRBJ1-2

CDR3: CASSRQGSSYEQYF
D: TRBD1
V: TRBV4-1
J: TRBJ2-7

CDR3: CASSLAWTSANYEQYF
D: TRBD2
V: TRBV7-8
J: TRBJ2-7

CDR3: CASTPRGLWTEAFF
D: TRBD1
V: TRBV27
J: TRBJ1-1

CDR3: CASSTPGPQHF
D: .
V: TRBV19
J: TRBJ1-5

CDR3: CASSYGGGANEQFF
D: TRBD2
V: TRBV6-5
J: TRBJ2-1

CDR3: CASSHLTGQRNTGELFF
D: TRBD1
V: TRBV14
J: TRBJ2-2

CDR3: CASSYSSLRSGNTIYF
D: .
V: TRBV6-6
J: TRBJ1-3

CDR3: CASSPRGNTIYF
D: .
V: TRBV7-8
J: TRBJ1-3

CDR3: CASSADYLYEQYF
D: .
V: TRBV10-2
J: TRBJ2-7

CDR3: CASNVGEGPGEKLFF
D: .
V: TRBV2
J: TRBJ1-4

CDR3: CASSYLWSSYNSPLHF
D: .
V: TRBV6-5
J: TRBJ1-6

CDR3: CAWSVVEYEQYF
D: .
V: TRBV30
J: TRBJ2-7

CDR3: CASRGLAGWLDEQYF
D: TRBD2
V: TRBV2
J: TRBJ2-7

CDR3: CASSGQVLNEAFF
D: TRBD1
V: TRBV19
J: TRBJ1-1

CDR3: CASSPNGLSYEQYF
D: .
V: TRBV18
J: TRBJ2-7

CDR3: CASTNGGEAFF
D: .
V: TRBV2
J: TRBJ1-1

CDR3: CSAGAGGSEKLFF
D: .
V: TRBV29-1
J: TRBJ1-4

CDR3: CAWRLAGLEVAQYF
D: TRBD2
V: TRBV30
J: TRBJ2-3

CDR3: CASSLAGTNTQYF
D: .
V: TRBV28
J: TRBJ2-3

CDR3: CASSLGASSVETQYF
D: .
V: TRBV5-1
J: TRBJ2-5

CDR3: CASTLGLYGGGTEAFF
D: .
V: TRBV19
J: TRBJ1-1

CDR3: CASSYSGLAGYNEQFF
D: TRBD2
V: TRBV6-5
J: TRBJ2-1

CDR3: CASSLASPGQISVHGYTF
D: TRBD1
V: TRBV7-2
J: TRBJ1-2

CDR3: CASRPGTGNTGELFF
D: TRBD1
V: TRBV4-1
J: TRBJ2-2

CDR3: CASSIEASVNYGYTF
D: .
V: TRBV19
J: TRBJ1-2

CDR3: CASSSDSPNYGYTF
D: .
V: TRBV9
J: TRBJ1-2

CDR3: CASSQSWDRDREKLFF
D: TRBD1
V: TRBV5-1
J: TRBJ1-4

CDR3: CASSLGQGPEQFF
D: TRBD1
V: TRBV5-1
J: TRBJ2-1

CDR3: CASSSGQGRLDYGYTF
D: TRBD1
V: TRBV28
J: TRBJ1-2

CDR3: CASSNGEGRGVGELFF
D: .
V: TRBV21-1
J: TRBJ2-2

CDR3: CASSEYTGRNEKLFF
D: .
V: TRBV10-1
J: TRBJ1-4

CDR3: CASSLQGQGRTEAFF
D: TRBD1
V: TRBV7-9
J: TRBJ1-1

CDR3: CASSVNSDRGRQPQHF
D: TRBD1
V: TRBV19
J: TRBJ1-5

CDR3: CASRNPGAEGEAFF
D: .
V: TRBV6-1
J: TRBJ1-1

CDR3: CASSGTSGYYEQYF
D: TRBD2
V: TRBV6-5
J: TRBJ2-7

CDR3: CASSSLRLNSYEQYF
D: .
V: TRBV5-1
J: TRBJ2-7

CDR3: CASSVDTGIRETQYF
D: .
V: TRBV9
J: TRBJ2-5

CDR3: CATSREGGLADSYNEQFF
D: .
V: TRBV15
J: TRBJ2-1

CDR3: CASSYLDTQYF
D: .
V: TRBV5-1
J: TRBJ2-3

CDR3: CASSRNREGGAQNTEAFF
D: TRBD1
V: TRBV7-9
J: TRBJ1-1

CDR3: CASSVQGADTQYF
D: .
V: TRBV6-5
J: TRBJ2-3

CDR3: CASSQTRQSSGNTIYF
D: .
V: TRBV4-1
J: TRBJ1-3

CDR3: CASSKQDTGYGYTF
D: .
V: TRBV2
J: TRBJ1-2